A selection of T cell receptor beta chains follows, all from one sample in a study of T cells in Graves' hyperthyroidism and ophthalmopathy. TCRdb recomputed calls from the multiplex PCR reads with MiXCR, one row per CDR3 protein. Seen here are nearly 600,000 distinct CDR3 sequences, 13% to 15% observed once, and the top ten hold roughly 7%. Sample: blood. The source is a woman aged 18-30 years with Graves' ophthalmopathy. CDR3s include the opening cysteine and the closing phenylalanine or tryptophan. The order of the fields is J gene, clone size, D gene, V gene, CDR3 DNA, CDR3 protein. A D gene is named only where the DNA matches it firmly. Clone size, where shown, is once, few, many, or a class for clones that have expanded.

TRBJ1-5 many . TRBV30 TGTGCCTGGAGTGTGCGGTGGGATCAGCCCCAGCATTTT CAWSVRWDQPQHF
TRBJ1-2 many . TRBV28 TGTGCCAGCAGTTACGGGGGTCCTCGTTCGAACTATGGCTACACCTTC CASSYGGPRSNYGYTF
TRBJ2-3 many . TRBV28 TGTGCCAGCAGTGCCTCGACAGGCTCCGGCACAGATACGCAGTATTTT CASSASTGSGTDTQYF
TRBJ1-1 . . TRBV11-2 TGTGCCAGCAGCTTAGATCAGGGCAGGGCGGCTTTCTTT CASSLDQGRAAFF
TRBJ1-1 few . TRBV29-1 TGCAGCGGCTCAGACGGAACAGTCAATGAAGCTTTCTTT CSGSDGTVNEAFF
TRBJ2-1 many TRBD2 TRBV29-1 TGCAGCGTAGATCAATTAAGCGATAGCGGGAGACGCTCCTACAATGAGCAGTTCTTC CSVDQLSDSGRRSYNEQFF
TRBJ1-1 many . TRBV18 TGTGCCAGCTCACGTGGGGGCACTGAAGCTTTCTTT CASSRGGTEAFF
TRBJ1-2 . . TRBV12-3/TRBV12-4 TGTGCCAGCAGGTTCCAGGGAGACTATGGCTACACCTTC CASRFQGDYGYTF
TRBJ1-2 few . TRBV30 TGTGCCTGTATGGACAGAGAGCGGGATGGCTACACCTTC CACMDRERDGYTF
TRBJ2-1 few TRBD2 TRBV4-2 TGTGCCAGCAGCCAAGGGCTAGCGGGAGTGGATCGGGAGTCCTACAATGAGCAGTTCTTC CASSQGLAGVDRESYNEQFF
TRBJ2-5 many TRBD2 TRBV7-9 TGTGCCAGCAGCCCATGGGGAGGGACTAGCGGAAAGACCCAGTACTTC CASSPWGGTSGKTQYF
TRBJ2-1 few . TRBV19 TGTGCCAGTAGTCTGGGGGACCCTACCGTCAATGAGCAGTTCTTC CASSLGDPTVNEQFF
TRBJ2-1 many . TRBV20-1 TGCAGTGCTAGAGCCTGGGGACCGGGACTCGCTTTCAATGAGCAGTTCTTC CSARAWGPGLAFNEQFF
TRBJ2-1 . TRBD2 TRBV6-1 TGTGCCAGCAGCGGGACTAGCGGGAGAGGAGAGCAGTTCTTC CASSGTSGRGEQFF
TRBJ2-5 . TRBD1 TRBV7-9 TGTGCCAGCAGCGAAATAGCCGGACAGGGGGCCGAAGAGACCCAGTACTTC CASSEIAGQGAEETQYF
TRBJ2-1 . TRBD2 TRBV18 TGTGCCAGCTCACCATCTAGCGGGAGGGACAATGAGCAGTTCTTC CASSPSSGRDNEQFF
TRBJ1-2 . TRBD1 TRBV19 TGTGCCAGTAGTATCCCCCTCAGGGGGCCTGGCTACACCTTC CASSIPLRGPGYTF
TRBJ2-4 few TRBD2 TRBV6-9 TGTGCCAGCCCTGCCGGAGCTAGCGGGAGGGAAAACATTCAGTACTTC CASPAGASGRENIQYF
TRBJ2-3 . . TRBV7-3 TGTGCCAGCAGCTTAAGAGGCACGAGATCAGATACGCAGTATTTT CASSLRGTRSDTQYF
TRBJ2-7 many . TRBV7-9 TGTGCCAGCAGTGGCGGACAGCCCTACGAGCAGTACTTC CASSGGQPYEQYF
TRBJ2-7 . . TRBV2 TGTGCCAGGAGCGAGACGGCCGGAGTCTTCACGCAGTACTTC CARSETAGVFTQYF
TRBJ2-1 . . TRBV7-9 TGTGCCAGCAGGGCATGGGGAGGTATGCATGAGCAGTTCTTC CASRAWGGMHEQFF
TRBJ1-1 many TRBD1 TRBV11-2 TGTGCCAGCAGCTTAAGGACAGGGGCGGCCACTGAAGCTTTCTTT CASSLRTGAATEAFF
TRBJ1-2 many . TRBV6-2/TRBV6-3 TGTGCCAGCAGTTACGCCTCAGGGTACTATGGCTACACCTTC CASSYASGYYGYTF
TRBJ2-2 many TRBD2 TRBV7-3 TGTGCCAGCAGCTCCGAAGCGGGAGGATCCACCGGGGAGCTGTTTTTT CASSSEAGGSTGELFF
TRBJ2-1 . . TRBV18 TGTGCCAGCTCACCTGTGAGACTTCGCCTCAATGAGCAGTTCTTC CASSPVRLRLNEQFF
TRBJ2-1 few TRBD2 TRBV6-1 TGTGCCAGCAGTCAATTAGCGGGAGGCTCCTACAATGAGCAGTTCTTC CASSQLAGGSYNEQFF
TRBJ2-3 . TRBD2 TRBV11-1 TGTGCCAGCAGCTCTGGGCTAGCGGGAGTTGCAGATACGCAGTATTTT CASSSGLAGVADTQYF
TRBJ2-3 . TRBD2 TRBV20-1 TGCAGTGTGCAAACTCCGGCTAGCGGGCCAGTCGTAGATACGCAGTATTTT CSVQTPASGPVVDTQYF
TRBJ2-5 many TRBD2 TRBV28 TGTGCCAGCAGTTTATCCACTAGCGGGAGAGAGACCCAGTACTTC CASSLSTSGRETQYF
TRBJ1-1 . . TRBV9 TGTGCCAGCAGCGTAGACGGCAGAGGGACTGAAGCTTTCTTT CASSVDGRGTEAFF
TRBJ1-5 many . TRBV7-8 TGTGCCAGCAGCTTAGGGGTCCTTACGGGGAATCAGCCCCAGCATTTT CASSLGVLTGNQPQHF
TRBJ2-2 many TRBD1 TRBV7-8 TGTGCCAGCAGCCCTGACAGGGGGGACACCGGGGAGCTGTTTTTT CASSPDRGDTGELFF
TRBJ1-1 many TRBD1 TRBV18 TGTGCCAGCTCACCCACAGGGGAGGGGAACACTGAAGCTTTCTTT CASSPTGEGNTEAFF
TRBJ1-6 few TRBD1 TRBV6-1 TGTGCCACCGGGACAGGGATAGGGTCACCCCTCCACTTT CATGTGIGSPLHF
TRBJ2-1 few . TRBV20-1 TGCAGTGCTAGTCGCCGGGGTAGCGGCCCCCTACCCCCCTTGTTCTTC CSASRRGSGPLPPLFF
TRBJ1-5 once TRBD1 TRBV19 TGTGCCAGTACCTCTCAGGGCCACGGGGACAGAGGTCAGCCCCAGCATTTT CASTSQGHGDRGQPQHF
TRBJ1-1 many . TRBV28 TGTGCCAGCAGTTTGCCTGCAGCCTTGAACACTGAAGCTTTCTTT CASSLPAALNTEAFF
TRBJ1-5 . TRBD1 TRBV10-3 TGTGCCATCAAGGGACAGGGTAATCAGCCCCAGCATTTT CAIKGQGNQPQHF
TRBJ1-2 . TRBD1 TRBV24-1 TGTGCCACCCCCGGACAGGGAGGGGGGTGGGACTATGGCTACACCTTC CATPGQGGGWDYGYTF
TRBJ2-1 many . TRBV28 TGTGCCAGCAGTCCAGCGACTACCATCTACAATGAGCAGTTCTTC CASSPATTIYNEQFF
TRBJ2-3 many TRBD2 TRBV4-3 TGCGCCAGCAGCCAAGAAGCTAGCGGGAGCACAGATACGCAGTATTTT CASSQEASGSTDTQYF
TRBJ1-2 . . TRBV7-8 TGTGCCAGCAGCGAGGGAGGGGGTTACTATGGCTACACCTTC CASSEGGGYYGYTF
TRBJ1-1 . . TRBV3-1 TGTGCCAGCAGCCAAAGGTACCAACCCACTGAAGCTTTCTTT CASSQRYQPTEAFF
TRBJ2-1 many TRBD2 TRBV12-3/TRBV12-4 TGTGCCAGCAGTACCCGGGGGGGCGAATCCAATGAGCAGTTCTTC CASSTRGGESNEQFF
TRBJ2-5 many . TRBV19 TGTGCCAGTACTTTCACGGGACGAACCCAAGAGACCCAGTACTTC CASTFTGRTQETQYF
TRBJ2-2 few . TRBV4-3 TGCGCCAGCAGCCAAGCGGCGGGGTCGACTGGAACCGGGGAGCTGTTTTTT CASSQAAGSTGTGELFF
TRBJ2-7 . . TRBV10-3 TGTGCCATCCTACAGGGTTACGAGCAGTACTTC CAILQGYEQYF
TRBJ1-5 few . TRBV4-2 TGTGCCGGCAGCCAAGGGGAGAGCTACAATCAGCCCCAGCATTTT CAGSQGESYNQPQHF
TRBJ2-7 many TRBD2 TRBV3-1 TGTGCCAGCAGTAAAGCGGGAACCTCCTACGAGCAGTACTTC CASSKAGTSYEQYF
TRBJ2-1 many . TRBV13 TGTGCCAGCAGCCCCCAGACTAGTTTCTCGGGCGATGAGCAGTTCTTC CASSPQTSFSGDEQFF
TRBJ2-1 many TRBD2 TRBV7-8 TGTGCCAGCAGTAAACTAGCGGGAGCCGGTGAGCAGTTCTTC CASSKLAGAGEQFF
TRBJ2-3 many TRBD2 TRBV2 TGTGCCAGCAGTGAAGTTTCTAGCGGGAGGATCCCTCGGGCAGATACGCAGTATTTT CASSEVSSGRIPRADTQYF
TRBJ2-7 many TRBD2 TRBV7-2 TGTGCCAGCAGCATACCCGCCGGGACTAGCGACGAGCAGTACTTC CASSIPAGTSDEQYF
TRBJ1-1 few . TRBV6-1 TGTGCCAGCAACACTAACAGGTTGGGCCCTGAAGCTTTCTTT CASNTNRLGPEAFF
TRBJ1-5 few TRBD1 TRBV13 TGTGCCAGCAGAATCGGACAGGGGATCAATCAGCCCCAGCATTTT CASRIGQGINQPQHF
TRBJ2-3 few . TRBV9 TGTGCCAGCAGCGTACATTTGGAAAGCACAGATACGCAGTATTTT CASSVHLESTDTQYF
TRBJ2-5 many . TRBV5-1 TGCGCCAGCGCGGTTCAAGAGACCCAGTACTTC CASAVQETQYF